Below, 11 T cell receptor beta chains from the same sample are listed, as sequenced in a study of early T cells in non-severe SARS-CoV-2 infection (dated by TCRdb to the early 2020s). Preparation of the library involved 5' RACE. The sequencer was a NextSeq 500. TCRdb reprocessed the public reads (quality trimming at Q25 with fastp, clone calling with MiXCR) and kept in-frame beta chains. Identical CDR3 protein sequences are pooled into one entry, listed with their most common genes and DNA. The sample table holds about 67,000 distinct CDR3 sequences, of which around a tenth were seen once. Together, the top ten hold 3% to 4% of the sample. What was sequenced was whole blood. Receptors were obtained from an adult who was a healthcare worker with PCR-confirmed SARS-CoV-2 infection or an uninfected control (not recorded which).

This clonotype turned up a few times. The chain is built from TRBV7-9 and TRBJ2-7; 10 bases map to TRBD2. The ends lost 5 bases at V and 2 bases at J; junction bases unmatched: 24. The CDR3 spans 21 residues. The germline CDR1 and CDR2 sequences are SEHNR and FQNEAQ (reference sequence). The CDR3 DNA is TGTGCCAGCAGCACACCAGAAATGCCGTACAGCGGGAGGGCTCTTCCCTACGAGCAGTACTTC. This encodes CASSTPEMPYSGRALPYEQYF.

This clonotype was counted at least ten times. As DNA, the CDR3 is TGTGCCAGCAGCGTTTACGGGGGCTCCTACGAGCAGTACTTC. It encodes CASSVYGGSYEQYF. The gene calls are TRBV9 and TRBJ2-7; D possibly corresponds to TRBD2 (6 bases). Germline CDR1 and CDR2: SGDLS and YYNGEE. This CDR3 region has 14 residues. The V and J ends lost 2 bases and 0 bases respectively, with 9 bases between them.

This clonotype was recorded many times. This rearrangement joins TRBV12-3 or TRBV12-4 to TRBJ2-7; TRBD2 agrees at 11 bases. The CDR3 loop spans 18 amino acids. With 1 base clipped from V and 0 bases from J, the junction kept 8 bases outside the gene matches. CDR3 DNA: TGTGCCAGCAGTTTAGGGGCTAGCGGGGGGTACCACTCCTACGAGCAGTACTTC. It specifies CASSLGASGGYHSYEQYF.

A few counts support this clonotype. This chain uses TRBV11-2 with TRBJ2-5, with unresolved D. The CDR3 spans 14 residues. In germline, CDR1 is SGHAT, CDR2 FQNNGV. V was cut by 6 bases and J by 5 bases, with 16 bases left in between. CDR3 nucleotides: TGTGCCAGCAGGAACGGAGACTTTGGGGAGACCCAGTACTTC. It is translated as CASRNGDFGETQYF.

This clonotype was recorded at least ten times. CDR3 loop: CASSLGISNTEAFF. The CDR3 DNA follows: TGCGCCAGCAGCTTGGGCATTTCGAACACTGAAGCTTTCTTT. The rearrangement links TRBV5-1 to TRBJ1-1; unclear D gene. Trimming shortened V by 0 bases and J by 1 base, and 7 bases separated the two germline ends. Germline V gene sequence: CDR1 SGHRS, CDR2 YFSETQ. The CDR3 extends over 14 amino acids.

The rearrangement links TRBV6-1 to TRBJ2-5, with 8 bases identical to TRBD2. Germline trimming cut 7 bases from V and 1 base from J; bases unmatched to any gene: 5. Per the germline V gene, CDR1 is MNHNS and CDR2 is SASEGT. This CDR3 comprises 14 residues. The CDR3 DNA reads TGTGCCAGCACCCCCGGGGGGGGCCAAGAGACCCAGTACTTC. It yields the protein CASTPGGGQETQYF.

In the case of this clonotype: A read error may be the cause here, since a much bigger clone is one base away. V is TRBV6-5 and J is TRBJ2-1, with a possible D match to TRBD1 (5 bases). Deletions cut 2 bases from V and 7 bases from J, with 15 bases between. CDR1 MNHEY and CDR2 SVGAGI come from the germline V gene. The CDR3 has 15 residues. The CDR3 protein is CASSYEKVKGNEQFF. Here the CDR3 DNA reads TGTGCCAGCAGTTACGAGAAGGTTAAGGGGAATGAGCAGTTCTTC.

This clonotype was seen a few times. The gene calls are TRBV6-5 and TRBJ2-7; D is possibly TRBD2 (6 bases). V lost 7 bases to trimming and J lost 4 bases, with 11 bases between them. Germline CDR1 MNHEY, CDR2 SVGAGI. The length of the CDR3 is 12 residues. The CDR3: CASMGGTYEQYF. In nucleotides, the CDR3 is TGTGCCAGCATGGGGGGTACTTACGAGCAGTACTTC.

This clonotype was detected only a few times. Germline and junction disagree at one end, which may indicate a read error. The chain carries TRBV20-1 and TRBJ2-1; 9 bases line up with TRBD1. The CDR3 contains 14 residues. Germline CDR1 and CDR2: DFQATT and SNEGSKA (reference sequence). The CDR3 protein is CSARGDRALNVQFF. CDR3 DNA: TGCAGTGCGAGGGGGGACAGGGCTCTCAATGTGCAGTTCTTC.

This clonotype turned up a few times. The gene calls are TRBV6-1 and TRBJ2-2; D remains unclear. The V and J ends lost 10 bases and 6 bases respectively, with 18 bases between them. The CDR3 consists of 14 residues. Germline CDR1 is MNHNS and CDR2 is SASEGT. The CDR3 region has the DNA TGTGCCACGCAGACTGCACAAGGCGCCGGGGAGCTGTTTTTT. Residues: CATQTAQGAGELFF.

This CDR3 is CSVVAGERVAKNIQYF. The CDR3 DNA reads as TGCAGCGTTGTAGCAGGGGAGCGGGTAGCCAAAAACATTCAGTACTTC. The chain couples TRBV29-1 to TRBJ2-4, with D possibly called TRBD1 or TRBD2 (6 bases each). This CDR3 is built from 16 residues. Trimming removed 4 bases at V and 0 bases at J, with 16 bases between. Per germline, CDR1 SQVTM and CDR2 ANQGSEA.